One sample yielded the 7 T cell receptor beta chains listed below, sequenced in a study of regulatory T cells in long-lasting Graves disease. The time point denotes: newly diagnosed GD, antithyroid drugs for less than 3 months. After RNA was extracted from PBMCs, the TCR library was made from it. Arm-PCR of CDR3 regions and iRepertoire HTBI primers were the basis on which TCR beta libraries were built. TCRdb re-analysed the multiplex PCR reads in MiXCR, keeping a single row per CDR3 protein. The data show more than 450,000 distinct CDR3 sequences, with around 13% seen just once and around 10% held by the top ten. The same specimen was also included in a second study, on T cells in Graves' hyperthyroidism and ophthalmopathy.

The sample here was peripheral blood mononuclear cells (PBMCs), taken at new diagnosis, from a patient treated with antithyroid drugs. These receptors were collected from a woman aged 25 to 45 with Graves disease.

The chain links TRBV18 to TRBJ1-3; D gene ambiguous. The germline V gene has CDR1 KGHSH and CDR2 LQKENI. The CDR3 runs 17 residues. With 3 bases removed from V and 1 base from J, the gap between germline ends came to 16 bases. For the CDR3, the DNA is TGTGCCAGCTCACCGACCTTCTCGTCGGGGTCTGGAAACACCATATATTTT. The encoded protein is CASSPTFSSGSGNTIYF.

This clonotype has at least ten counts. This sequence joins TRBV30 and TRBJ2-1; no definite D call. Germline values: CDR1 GTSNPN, CDR2 SVGIG (reference sequence). This CDR3 is built from 12 residues. V was trimmed by 3 bases and J by 4 bases, leaving 7 bases between them. CDR3 nucleotide sequence: TGTGCCTGGAGCGCCCAATACAATGAGCAGTTCTTC. Its protein is CAWSAQYNEQFF.

This chain connects TRBV4-3 to TRBJ1-1; no clear D gene. From germline, CDR1 is LGHNA and CDR2 YSLEER. Trimming pared 3 bases from V and 0 bases from J, leaving 8 bases between. This CDR3 contains 14 residues. The CDR3, as DNA: TGCGCCAGCAGCCACGCTTTGGTGAACACTGAAGCTTTCTTT. Its protein product is CASSHALVNTEAFF.

Ten or more counts support this clonotype. This chain uses TRBV28 with TRBJ2-7; TRBD2 matches at 11 bases. J was trimmed by 5 bases and V by 6 bases; bases with no gene match: 12. This CDR3 comprises 16 residues. Germline V lookup: CDR1 MDHEN, CDR2 SYDVKM. The CDR3 reads CASSSPALAGVDEQYF. CDR3 DNA: TGTGCCAGCAGCTCCCCCGCACTAGCGGGAGTCGACGAGCAGTACTTC. Using reference TRBV28 and TRBJ2-7 for the parts outside the CDR3, the full variable domain is DVKVTQSSRYLVKRTGEKVFLECVQDMDHENMFWYRQDPGLGLRLIYFSYDVKMKEKGDIPEGYSVSREKKERFSLILESASTNQTSMYLCASSSPALAGVDEQYFGPGTRLTVT.

This clonotype was recorded many times. The chain links TRBV28 to TRBJ2-3; D is perhaps TRBD2 (6 bases). CDR3 length equals 16 residues. The V and J ends lost 2 bases and 4 bases respectively, with 16 bases between them. Germline CDR1 and CDR2: MDHEN and SYDVKM. CDR3 coding DNA: TGTGCCAGCAGTTTAATTTGGGGGGAGACCCCAGATACGCAGTATTTT. Encoded protein: CASSLIWGETPDTQYF. Complete variable domain (other parts from reference TRBV28 and TRBJ2-3): DVKVTQSSRYLVKRTGEKVFLECVQDMDHENMFWYRQDPGLGLRLIYFSYDVKMKEKGDIPEGYSVSREKKERFSLILESASTNQTSMYLCASSLIWGETPDTQYFGPGTRLTVL.

In this sample, this clonotype turned up many times. V and J are TRBV12-3 or TRBV12-4 and TRBJ2-1; TRBD1 matches at 7 bases. V lost 6 bases, J lost 3 bases, and 11 bases stayed unmatched. There are 16 residues in the CDR3. Written as DNA, the CDR3 is TGTGCCAGCAGCCATCCCGGACAGGACATCTACAATGAGCAGTTCTTC. Translating gives CASSHPGQDIYNEQFF.

This clonotype was detected ten times or more. The CDR3 sequence: CASSLQGAYQPQHF. CDR3 coding DNA: TGTGCCAGCAGTTTACAGGGGGCCTATCAGCCCCAGCATTTT. V and J are TRBV28 and TRBJ1-5; 8 bases are shared with TRBD1. CDR3 length: 14 amino acids. CDR1 is MDHEN, CDR2 SYDVKM, per germline. J lost 5 bases, V lost 2 bases, and 2 bases had no gene match.